The following is a T cell receptor (beta chain) sequence with its context. The data belong to a study of blood T cell repertoires in COVID-19. Study background: Samples taken during acute and convalescent COVID-19 were collected in the United States, Italy and Spain.

The authors' processing: Estimates of nucleated cell counts were drawn from the amplification of reference gene primers. Sequencing was performed with immunoSEQ multiplex PCR; in TCRdb, only in-frame clones are kept and a portion is missing. The V and J calls and clone size come from that table; D and trimming were worked out from the DNA. The repertoire consists of 350,000 or so clones, with 90% occurring once and the leading ten covering about 6.8%. J was trimmed by 0 bases and V by 3 bases; bases with no gene match: 2. The CDR3 sequence is 15 residues long. Germline CDR1 is MNHNS and CDR2 is SASEGT.

Sequencing was carried out using peripheral blood. The clonotype comes from a man younger than 35 with active or convalescent COVID-19. V gene TRBV6-1 combines with J gene TRBJ2-1, with 7 bases aligning to TRBD1. CDR3: CASSEDRSSYNEQFF. Here the CDR3 DNA reads TGTGCCAGCAGTGAGGACAGGAGCTCCTACAATGAGCAGTTCTTC.